Shown below are 22 T cell receptor beta chains from a single sample sequenced in a study of chemoradiotherapy in HPV16-positive cancers. Repertoires were generated with immunoSEQ multiplex PCR, while TCRdb's copy carries only in-frame clones and drops some. Here the sample spans 9,500 to 15,000 clones, roughly 86% being singletons. The sample here was blood, taken from a patient who underwent chemoradiotherapy. The receptors stem from a human donor with HPV-associated anogenital cancer.

This chain joins TRBV9 and TRBJ1-3; D is possibly TRBD1 (6 bases). The germline CDR1 and CDR2 sequences are SGDLS and YYNGEE. Trimming stripped 3 bases from V and 0 bases from J, with 10 bases between. There are 15 residues in the CDR3. The CDR3 here is CASSGVDSSGNTIYF. CDR3 DNA sequence: TGTGCCAGCAGCGGCGTGGACAGCTCTGGAAACACCATATATTTT.

The rearrangement links TRBV27 to TRBJ1-5; 7 nucleotides align to TRBD1. This CDR3 comprises 15 residues. The J segment lost 5 bases and the V segment lost 4 bases, leaving 8 bases of the junction unmatched. Germline assignment: CDR1 MNHEY and CDR2 SMNVEV (reference sequence). The CDR3 here is CASSSSTGEDQPQHF. CDR3 in DNA: TGTGCCAGCAGTTCTTCCACAGGGGAGGATCAGCCCCAGCATTTT.

J is TRBJ2-7 and V is TRBV2; TRBD1 agrees at 9 bases. With 6 bases clipped from V and 4 bases from J, the junction kept 4 bases outside the gene matches. The CDR3 has 13 amino acids. Germline V gives CDR1 SNHLY, CDR2 FYNNEI. CDR3 sequence (DNA): TGTGCCAGCAGGAGGACAGGGGCATACGAGCAGTACTTC. Protein sequence: CASRRTGAYEQYF.

The gene calls are TRBV6-5 and TRBJ2-5; 11 bases fit TRBD2. The V and J ends lost 6 bases and 5 bases, in that order; junction bases with no gene match: 5. There are 14 residues in the CDR3. Germline assignment: CDR1 MNHEY and CDR2 SVGAGI. The CDR3 loop is CASSPIAGGETQYF. CDR3 DNA: TGTGCCAGCAGCCCCATAGCGGGGGGGGAGACCCAGTACTTC.

This rearrangement joins TRBV19 to TRBJ2-1, with 9 bases fitting TRBD1. CDR1 LNHDA and CDR2 SQIVND come from the germline V gene (reference sequence). V was pared by 5 bases and J by 6 bases, with 11 bases of the junction left unmatched. CDR3 length equals 16 residues. The CDR3 DNA follows: TGTGCCAGTAGTCTCCAGCCGGGACAGGGATTCAATGAGCAGTTCTTC. Translation gives CASSLQPGQGFNEQFF.

The chain uses TRBV28 and TRBJ2-7, with TRBD1 as a possible D gene (5 bases). The CDR3 is made up of 15 amino acids. With 3 bases removed from V and 5 bases from J, the gap between germline ends came to 17 bases. Germline V gene data show CDR1 as MDHEN and CDR2 as SYDVKM. The CDR3, as DNA: TGTGCCAGCAGTTTTCCGTTGCAGGGATCGGACGAGCAGTACTTC. Its protein product is CASSFPLQGSDEQYF. Filled out from reference TRBV28 and TRBJ2-7, the complete variable domain reads DVKVTQSSRYLVKRTGEKVFLECVQDMDHENMFWYRQDPGLGLRLIYFSYDVKMKEKGDIPEGYSVSREKKERFSLILESASTNQTSMYLCASSFPLQGSDEQYFGPGTRLTVT.

The chain couples TRBV7-9 to TRBJ2-7, with 9 bases matching TRBD2. Germline V gives CDR1 SEHNR, CDR2 FQNEAQ (reference sequence). The length of the CDR3 is 14 residues. Germline trimming cut 9 bases from V and 5 bases from J; bases unmatched to any gene: 11. CDR3 loop: CASCSSGGCHEQYV. The DNA of the CDR3 is TGTGCCAGTTGTAGTAGCGGGGGATGCCACGAGCAGTACGTC.

This clone was recorded once. The chain couples TRBV5-6 to TRBJ2-1; D unresolved. Germline V CDR1 and CDR2: SGHDT, YYEEEE. This CDR3 region has 15 residues. V was pared by 0 bases and J by 9 bases, with 16 bases between. CDR3 in DNA: TGTGCCAGCAGCTTGGCCAAGACTTTTGGTGGTGAGCAGTTCTTC. It encodes CASSLAKTFGGEQFF.

This sequence joins TRBV6-6 and TRBJ1-1; no clear D. This CDR3 has 12 residues. Germline V gives CDR1 MNHNY, CDR2 SVGAGI (reference sequence). The V end was cut by 8 bases, the J end by 2 bases, with 9 bases between. The CDR3 sequence is CASAFPNTEAFF. For the CDR3, the DNA is TGTGCCAGCGCCTTCCCAAACACTGAAGCTTTCTTT.

The chain couples TRBV5-1 to TRBJ2-2; 7 positions match TRBD2. The CDR3 is 17 residues long. V gave up 4 bases and J gave up 7 bases; unmatched junction bases: 16. Germline CDR1 is SGHRS and CDR2 is YFSETQ. The CDR3 loop is CASSQGGLGHSGGELFF. For the CDR3, the DNA is TGCGCCAGCAGCCAAGGCGGACTAGGGCATTCGGGCGGGGAGCTGTTTTTT.

The chain combines TRBV30 with TRBJ1-1, with D unresolved. Germline V gene sequence: CDR1 GTSNPN, CDR2 SVGIG (reference sequence). The CDR3 has 12 residues. V was trimmed by 0 bases and J by 7 bases, leaving 9 bases between them. The CDR3 sequence is CAWSVWVGEAFF. As DNA, the CDR3 is TGTGCCTGGAGTGTATGGGTAGGTGAAGCTTTCTTT.

The rearrangement joins TRBV7-3 to TRBJ2-5, with 9 nucleotides matching TRBD1. Unmatched junction bases numbered 3, after V lost 5 bases and J lost 5 bases. Germline values: CDR1 SGHTA, CDR2 FQGTGA. CDR3 length: 13 residues. In DNA form, the CDR3 reads TGTGCCAGCAGCCTACAGGGGGCGGAGACCCAGTACTTC. Translation gives CASSLQGAETQYF.

J is TRBJ1-1 and V is TRBV29-1; 8 bases are shared with TRBD1. Losses at the gene ends were 2 bases for V and 1 base for J; bases not matched to a gene: 9. This CDR3 is 16 amino acids long. CDR1 SQVTM and CDR2 ANQGSEA come from the germline V gene. CDR3 loop: CSVEKGGTGSNTEAFF. CDR3 coding DNA: TGCAGCGTTGAAAAGGGAGGGACAGGTTCGAACACTGAAGCTTTCTTT.

The chain recombines TRBV7-6 with TRBJ1-2; 9 bases are shared with TRBD1. CDR1 is SGHVS, CDR2 FNYEAQ, per germline. Trimming took 1 base from V and 8 from J; bases not matched to a gene: 11. The CDR3 has 16 residues. The CDR3 region is CASSLERQGGWEGYTF. The CDR3 nucleotides read TGTGCCAGCAGCTTAGAAAGACAGGGGGGTTGGGAAGGCTACACCTTC. The full variable domain, in which reference TRBV7-6 and TRBJ1-2 provide the parts outside the CDR3, is GAGVSQSPRYKVTKRGQDVALRCDPISGHVSLYWYRQALGQGPEFLTYFNYEAQQDKSGLPNDRFSAERPEGSISTLTIQRTEQRDSAMYRCASSLERQGGWEGYTFGSGTRLTVV.

The rearrangement joins TRBV5-1 to TRBJ2-3; 12 nucleotides align to TRBD2. After removal of 7 bases from V and 5 bases from J, the junction contained 17 bases not matched to a gene. Germline CDR1 is SGHRS and CDR2 is YFSETQ. This CDR3 has 18 residues. The CDR3 protein is CASLIKPTSGGSGDTQYF. In DNA form, the CDR3 reads TGCGCCAGCCTCATTAAACCCACTAGCGGGGGGTCGGGAGATACGCAGTATTTT. Full variable domain (rest looked up from reference TRBV5-1 and TRBJ2-3): KAGVTQTPRYLIKTRGQQVTLSCSPISGHRSVSWYQQTPGQGLQFLFEYFSETQRNKGNFPGRFSGRQFSNSRSEMNVSTLELGDSALYLCASLIKPTSGGSGDTQYFGPGTRLTVL.

The genes are TRBV11-1 and TRBJ2-2; D may be TRBD1 (6 bases). This CDR3 region has 15 residues. V lost 5 bases and J lost 7, with 17 bases in between. Germline values: CDR1 SGHAT, CDR2 FQDESV (reference sequence). DNA for the CDR3: TGTGCCAGCAGCCCAGGGCAGGGGCGGTTCGGGGAGCTGTTTTTT. Its translation: CASSPGQGRFGELFF.

This sequence joins TRBV4-2 and TRBJ2-3, with 10 bases that match TRBD1. The CDR3 extends over 17 amino acids. V lost 0 bases to trimming and J lost 5 bases; unmatched junction nucleotides: 8. From germline, CDR1 is LGHNA and CDR2 YNFKEQ. CDR3 protein: CASSQDLDRGLEDTQYF. The CDR3, as DNA: TGTGCCAGCAGCCAAGATCTAGACAGGGGGCTTGAAGATACGCAGTATTTT.

This clone was picked up a small number of times. The chain recombines TRBV4-2 with TRBJ1-1, with D unresolved. CDR3 length: 15 residues. The ends were cut back, 0 bases at V and 4 bases at J, with 12 bases in the middle. CDR1 is LGHNA, CDR2 YNFKEQ, per germline. CDR3 sequence reads: CASSQEVGGVTEAFF. CDR3 nucleotides: TGTGCCAGCAGCCAAGAAGTAGGTGGGGTCACTGAAGCTTTCTTT.

The chain has TRBV15 and TRBJ2-5; D is unresolved. CDR3 size: 13 residues. The germline gives CDR1 LNHNV, CDR2 YYDKDF (reference sequence). Trimming pared 6 bases from V and 4 bases from J, leaving 12 bases between. CDR3 loop: CATRTAKGETQYF. The CDR3 DNA reads as TGTGCCACCAGAACCGCCAAAGGAGAGACCCAGTACTTC. Full variable domain (rest looked up from reference TRBV15 and TRBJ2-5): DAMVIQNPRYQVTQFGKPVTLSCSQTLNHNVMYWYQQKSSQAPKLLFHYYDKDFNNEADTPDNFQSRRPNTSFCFLDIRSPGLGDTAMYLCATRTAKGETQYFGPGTRLLVL.

CDR3 nucleotides: TGTGCTAGTGGTTCCGACTCCACAGATACGCAGTATTTT. It encodes CASGSDSTDTQYF. V is TRBV12-5 and J is TRBJ2-3, with unresolved D. The CDR3 runs to 13 residues. Germline CDR1 reads LGHNT; CDR2 reads FRNRAP. Between the trimmed V and J ends, which lost 4 bases and 2 bases, there was a span of 7 bases.

This chain uses TRBV30 with TRBJ1-2; D unclear. Trimming shortened V by 3 bases and J by 8 bases, and 13 bases separated the two germline ends. This CDR3 comprises 12 residues. Looked up from germline, CDR1 is GTSNPN and CDR2 is SVGIG (reference sequence). The chain's CDR3 is CAWRGDLNGYTF. The CDR3, as DNA: TGTGCCTGGAGGGGAGACTTAAACGGCTACACCTTC.

This sequence joins TRBV5-1 and TRBJ2-3; 10 nucleotides match TRBD1. The junction had 2 bases not matched to a gene; V was cut back by 0 bases and J by 1 base. The CDR3 totals 16 residues. Per germline, CDR1 SGHRS and CDR2 YFSETQ. The DNA for the CDR3 is TGCGCCAGCAGCTTGGGACAGGGGGCTCGCACAGATACGCAGTATTTT. As protein: CASSLGQGARTDTQYF.